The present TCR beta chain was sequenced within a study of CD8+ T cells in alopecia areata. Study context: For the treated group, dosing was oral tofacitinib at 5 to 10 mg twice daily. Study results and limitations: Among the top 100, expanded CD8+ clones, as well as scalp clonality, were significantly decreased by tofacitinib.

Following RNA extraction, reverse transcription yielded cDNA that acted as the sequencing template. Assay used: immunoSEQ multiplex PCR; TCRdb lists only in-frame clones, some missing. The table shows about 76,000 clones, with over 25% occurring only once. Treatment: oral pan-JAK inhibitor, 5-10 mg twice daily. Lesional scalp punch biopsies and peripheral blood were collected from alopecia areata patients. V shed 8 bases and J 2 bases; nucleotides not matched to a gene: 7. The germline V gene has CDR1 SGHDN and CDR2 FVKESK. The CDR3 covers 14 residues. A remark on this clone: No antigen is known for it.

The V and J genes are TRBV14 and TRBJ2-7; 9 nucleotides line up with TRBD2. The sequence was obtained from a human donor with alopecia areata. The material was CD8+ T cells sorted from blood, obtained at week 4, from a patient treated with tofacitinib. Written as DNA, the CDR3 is TGTGCCAGCGGAAAAGCGGGAGGCCCCTACGAGCAGTACTTC. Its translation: CASGKAGGPYEQYF.